One sample yielded the 23 T cell receptor beta chains listed below, sequenced in a study of a mutant IDH1 vaccine in newly diagnosed glioma (dated by TCRdb to about 2021). The antigens of these receptors remain unknown. The library was produced with the immunoSEQ multiplex PCR assay. TCRdb re-hosts the immuneACCESS table, in-frame sequences only. Its copies lack some clones; in the studies checked, an unresolved V gene accounts for under half of them, and the cause for the rest is not known. In all, the sample holds about 33,000 clones, and about four fifths of those were seen once. The leading ten clones occupy approximately 7.1% of the sample. The time point label, as the study defines it: week 35, safety follow-up. Every vaccine dose consisted of 300 ug of a 20-mer mutant IDH1 peptide in Montanide, administered subcutaneously together with topical imiquimod. This sample comprised PBMCs, obtained from a glioma patient whose treatment included an IDH1 peptide vaccine. The receptors come from a woman between 18 and 29 years old with glioma.

This clone occurred once. This chain links TRBV27 with TRBJ2-7; D is uncertain. Germline V gene lookup returns CDR1 MNHEY and CDR2 SMNVEV (reference sequence). The CDR3 totals 15 residues. Trimming left V 5 bases short and J 2 bases short, with 16 bases between. CDR3 residues: CASSPRRTVPYEQYF. CDR3 bases: TGTGCCAGCAGTCCCCGACGGACCGTCCCCTACGAGCAGTACTTC.

In DNA form, the CDR3 reads TGTGCCAGCCGGCGCGCGGGGGTTCCGACCTCGGACAATGAGCAGTTCTTC. This sequence encodes CASRRAGVPTSDNEQFF. This sequence joins TRBV27 and TRBJ2-1; 7 bases map to TRBD2. The CDR3 totals 17 residues. V dropped 8 bases and J dropped 5; count of bases not matched to a gene: 18. Germline CDR1 MNHEY, CDR2 SMNVEV (reference sequence).

The sample holds a few counts of this clone. The chain links TRBV7-9 to TRBJ2-2; a weak D match, TRBD1 (6 bases). Trimming removed 6 bases from V and 1 base from J, with 9 bases in between. Germline loops: CDR1 SEHNR, CDR2 FQNEAQ (reference sequence). The CDR3 contains 14 residues. CDR3 DNA: TGTGCCAGCAGGGAACAGGGGAACACCGGGGAGCTGTTTTTT. This sequence encodes CASREQGNTGELFF. Full variable domain (remainder filled in from reference TRBV7-9 and TRBJ2-2): DTGVSQNPRHKITKRGQNVTFRCDPISEHNRLYWYRQTLGQGPEFLTYFQNEAQLEKSRLLSDRFSAERPKGSFSTLEIQRTEQGDSAMYLCASREQGNTGELFFGEGSRLTVL.

The rearrangement uses TRBV13 and TRBJ1-1, with 8 nucleotides matching TRBD1. This CDR3 spans 15 amino acids. The germline V gene has CDR1 PRHDT and CDR2 FYEKMQ (reference sequence). J was trimmed by 4 bases and V by 5 bases; bases with no gene match: 9. The CDR3 loop is CASSVPGTGVTEAFF. CDR3 in DNA: TGTGCCAGCAGCGTACCCGGGACAGGCGTCACTGAAGCTTTCTTT.

A remark on this clone: Other DNA sequences of this sample code for an identical CDR3. CDR3 sequence (DNA): TGTGCCAGCAGCGGGAGCGGGGGGGGCACAGATACGCAGTATTTT. Translated: CASSGSGGGTDTQYF. J is TRBJ2-3 and V is TRBV7-2; 10 bases match TRBD2. V lost 5 bases, J lost 1 base, and 3 bases stayed unmatched. The CDR3 has 15 residues. Germline assignment: CDR1 SGHTA and CDR2 FQGNSA.

V is TRBV2 and J is TRBJ1-6, with TRBD1 matching over 7 bases. This CDR3 comprises 16 residues. CDR1 and CDR2 from the germline V gene are SNHLY and FYNNEI. J gave up 8 bases and V 1 base, and 8 bases lay outside the gene matches. CDR3 amino acids: CASSEGIPGQHSPLHF. The DNA for the CDR3 is TGTGCCAGCAGTGAAGGGATTCCGGGACAGCATTCACCCCTCCACTTT.

The chain has TRBV28 and TRBJ1-3; maybe TRBD1 (5 bases). V was clipped by 8 bases and J by 7 bases, with 12 bases between them. This CDR3 region has 12 residues. Germline V gives CDR1 MDHEN, CDR2 SYDVKM. The CDR3 region has the DNA TGTGCCAGCGGTGGAAAGGGGAACACCATATATTTT. Translated: CASGGKGNTIYF.

The V call is TRBV7-9, the J call TRBJ2-3; 8 bases agree with TRBD2. The CDR3 consists of 15 residues. V was clipped by 0 bases and J by 4 bases; unmatched bases: 3. Germline-derived CDR1 and CDR2 are SEHNR and FQNEAQ (reference sequence). The CDR3 DNA reads as TGTGCCAGCAGCTTAGCGGAGCGGGAGTCAGATACGCAGTATTTT. Encoded protein: CASSLAERESDTQYF.

The rearrangement uses TRBV6-1 and TRBJ2-6, with 7 positions matching TRBD1. Germline V gene lookup returns CDR1 MNHNS and CDR2 SASEGT. The J segment lost 0 bases and the V segment lost 0 bases, leaving 5 bases of the junction unmatched. The CDR3 extends over 18 amino acids. CDR3 protein: CASSEAQGQNSGANVLTF. The CDR3 nucleotides are TGTGCCAGCAGTGAAGCGCAGGGACAGAACTCTGGGGCCAACGTCCTGACTTTC.

The chain has TRBV12-5 and TRBJ2-1; 7 nucleotides match TRBD2. V lost 2 bases and J lost 5; bases outside the gene matches: 6. The length of the CDR3 is 15 residues. Germline V CDR1 and CDR2: LGHNT, FRNRAP. The CDR3 spells CASGLWASGNNEQFF. CDR3 DNA: TGTGCTAGTGGTTTGTGGGCTAGCGGAAACAATGAGCAGTTCTTC.

This rearrangement joins TRBV9 to TRBJ2-1; no clear D gene. Trimming cost V 2 bases and J 6 bases, with 12 bases left between them. CDR3 length: 14 amino acids. Germline assignment: CDR1 SGDLS and CDR2 YYNGEE. CDR3 DNA sequence: TGTGCCAGCAGCGTGAGTAGAGCATCCAATGAGCAGTTCTTC. Protein product: CASSVSRASNEQFF.

The rearrangement uses TRBV21-1 and TRBJ1-2; the DNA was not compared with TRBD1, the D call given in the table. TRBV21-1 is labeled a pseudogene. This CDR3 is built from 16 residues. CDR3 in amino acids: CASSKPRDKLNYGYTF. The CDR3 DNA reads as TGTGCCAGCAGCAAACCGAGGGACAAACTTAACTATGGCTACACCTTC.

A few counts support this clone. V is TRBV11-2 and J is TRBJ1-1; 7 bases align to TRBD1. Germline CDR1 and CDR2: SGHAT and FQNNGV. Trimming cost V 5 bases and J 5 bases; bases outside gene matches: 5. The CDR3 is made up of 13 amino acids. The CDR3 region is CASSPGTATEAFF. In nucleotides, the CDR3 is TGTGCCAGCAGCCCCGGGACAGCAACTGAAGCTTTCTTT.

This clone has just one count. The rearrangement links TRBV4-3 to TRBJ2-1; D remains ambiguous. CDR3 length: 15 residues. CDR1 and CDR2 (germline): LGHNA, YSLEER. Trimming removed 0 bases at V and 6 bases at J, with 12 bases between. The CDR3 DNA reads as TGCGCCAGCAGCCAAGACGGCGTACTTACCAATGAGCAGTTCTTC. This gives the protein CASSQDGVLTNEQFF.

This chain joins TRBV10-3 and TRBJ2-1; D not certain. Germline-derived CDR1 and CDR2 are ENHRY and SYGVKD. Trimming shortened V by 4 bases and J by 0 bases, and 4 bases separated the two germline ends. The CDR3 is 13 amino acids. CDR3 amino acids: CAISVDSYNEQFF. The CDR3 bases are TGTGCCATCAGTGTGGACTCCTACAATGAGCAGTTCTTC.

The rearrangement joins TRBV19 to TRBJ2-5; 8 nucleotides match TRBD1. With 5 bases clipped from V and 5 bases from J, the junction kept 4 bases outside the gene matches. This CDR3 spans 13 amino acids. Per the germline V gene, CDR1 is LNHDA and CDR2 is SQIVND (reference sequence). The CDR3 reads CASSSGGAETQYF. In DNA form, the CDR3 reads TGTGCCAGTAGTTCAGGGGGCGCGGAGACCCAGTACTTC.

The chain carries TRBV27 and TRBJ2-5, with D perhaps matching TRBD1 or TRBD2 (5 bases each). The CDR3 loop spans 13 amino acids. Per the germline V gene, CDR1 is MNHEY and CDR2 is SMNVEV (reference sequence). The ends were cut back, 7 bases at V and 2 bases at J, with 11 bases in the middle. In DNA, the CDR3 is TGTGCCAGCACTGGGGGTGCACAAGAGACCCAGTACTTC. Amino acid sequence: CASTGGAQETQYF.

The V and J genes are TRBV7-8 and TRBJ2-7; D gene uncertain. The V gene's germline CDR1 is SGHVS and CDR2 FQNEAQ. This CDR3 region has 12 residues. Trimming left V 4 bases short and J 3 bases short, with 7 bases between. Here the CDR3 reads CASSSPYYEQYF. For the CDR3, the DNA is TGTGCCAGCAGCTCTCCCTACTACGAGCAGTACTTC.

This clone was picked up a small number of times. The same CDR3 arises from other DNA sequences in this sample as well. The V gene is TRBV18, the J gene TRBJ1-1; D is undetermined. The CDR3 totals 13 residues. Germline values: CDR1 KGHSH, CDR2 LQKENI. V lost 1 base and J 1 base, leaving 4 bases between the germline ends. The CDR3 nucleotides read TGTGCCAGCTCACCACAGGGGAACACTGAAGCTTTCTTT. It specifies CASSPQGNTEAFF.

V and J are TRBV19 and TRBJ2-1, with 11 bases identical to TRBD1. CDR1 and CDR2 (germline): LNHDA, SQIVND (reference sequence). The CDR3 spans 15 residues. After removal of 3 bases from V and 9 bases from J, the junction contained 7 bases not matched to a gene. DNA of the CDR3: TGTGCCAGTAGTATTTCGGGACAGGGGGACCGTGAGCAGTTCTTC. It codes for CASSISGQGDREQFF.

The CDR3 loop is CASSQHYGSNYGYTF. The CDR3 DNA sequence: TGTGCCAGCAGCCAACACTACGGAAGTAACTATGGCTACACCTTC. V usage is TRBV14 and J usage is TRBJ1-2; D ambiguous. With 2 bases removed from V and 1 base from J, the gap between germline ends came to 11 bases. This CDR3 spans 15 amino acids. Germline CDR1 and CDR2: SGHDN and FVKESK.

The chain recombines TRBV11-2 with TRBJ2-7, with 7 bases that match TRBD2. This CDR3 is 16 amino acids long. With 2 bases clipped from V and 3 bases from J, the junction kept 10 bases outside the gene matches. Germline CDR1 is SGHAT and CDR2 is FQNNGV. Written as DNA, the CDR3 is TGTGCCAGCAGCTTATTAGTAGGACTAGAAGTCTACGAGCAGTACTTC. This sequence encodes CASSLLVGLEVYEQYF.

The chain recombines TRBV5-4 with TRBJ2-3; 8 nucleotides agree with TRBD1. CDR1 SGHNT and CDR2 YYREEE come from the germline V gene (reference sequence). The trim removed 0 bases at V and 5 bases at J, leaving 2 bases unmatched. The CDR3 has 14 amino acids. CDR3 coding DNA: TGTGCCAGCAGCTTGGGCAGGGGGCAAGATACGCAGTATTTT. Protein product: CASSLGRGQDTQYF.